This T cell receptor (beta chain) was identified in a study of cytomegalovirus exposure and HLA in healthy donors. The PCR employed 60 Vbeta primers together with 13 Jbeta primers. Method: immunoSEQ multiplex PCR; TCRdb's copy keeps in-frame clones and lacks some. The table lists over 150,000 clones, 65% to 85% of them singletons. V shed 1 base, J shed 7 bases, and the junction held 6 bases outside the gene matches. This CDR3 is 16 amino acids long. The germline V gene encodes CDR1 SGDLS and CDR2 YYNGEE. Note on this clone: Its antigen remains unidentified.

Broader study findings: In a later analysis, most CMV-associated TCR beta chains appeared HLA-restricted. For most TCR beta V segments, an earlier analysis put the productive rate at about 90% or about 30% of the time.

What was sequenced was PBMCs. This clonotype was obtained from a woman in her twenties or thirties in good health and CMV-seronegative. The chain couples TRBV9 to TRBJ2-2; the match to TRBD2 covers 11 bases. The CDR3 here is CASSVISGRAGGELFF. The CDR3 region has the DNA TGTGCCAGCAGCGTAATTAGCGGGAGGGCCGGCGGGGAGCTGTTTTTT.